The source of this TCR beta chain is a study of CD8 T cells in ankylosing spondylitis. TCRdb called the 5' RACE reads again in MiXCR, with one record for every CDR3 protein. The data contain about 240,000 distinct CDR3 sequences, under 8.5% of them singletons. CDR1 and CDR2 from the germline V gene are SGHVS and FNYEAQ. CDR3 length: 15 residues. Trimming left V 2 bases short and J 5 bases short, with 16 bases between. This clonotype was detected many times. Sequences were obtained from blood, either unsorted or a sorted T cell fraction (not recorded which). The chain joins TRBV7-6 to TRBJ2-7; D is ambiguous. The TCR comes from a female donor with ankylosing spondylitis or in good health (not recorded which). As DNA, the CDR3 is TGTGCCAGCAGCTTAAGTCCCAGGAATTCTCACGAGCAGTACTTC. This codes for CASSLSPRNSHEQYF. Using reference TRBV7-6 and TRBJ2-7 for the parts outside the CDR3, the full variable domain is GAGVSQSPRYKVTKRGQDVALRCDPISGHVSLYWYRQALGQGPEFLTYFNYEAQQDKSGLPNDRFSAERPEGSISTLTIQRTEQRDSAMYRCASSLSPRNSHEQYFGPGTRLTVT.